The 6 T cell receptor beta chains in this list originate from one sample, sequenced in a study of T cell clonotyping in hematopoietic cell transplantation. Assay used: immunoSEQ multiplex PCR; TCRdb lists only in-frame clones, some missing. This sample has roughly 42,000 clones, with less than 95% found just once. Material for sequencing was peripheral blood mononuclear cells. The receptors originated from a woman aged 45-65 years in good health. Some clones in this sample may be carry-over from other donors' samples.

The chain carries TRBV9 and TRBJ2-3; D unresolved. Germline CDR1 is SGDLS and CDR2 is YYNGEE. The CDR3 is 12 residues long. V lost 4 bases and J 2 bases, leaving 5 bases between the germline ends. CDR3 nucleotide sequence: TGTGCCAGCAGCAGGTCCACAGATACGCAGTATTTT. It codes for CASSRSTDTQYF.

The table lists this clone with a count of one. The genes are TRBV4-2 and TRBJ2-5; tentative D call: TRBD1 (5 bases). Per germline, CDR1 LGHNA and CDR2 YNFKEQ. Trimming removed 1 base at V and 3 bases at J, with 9 bases between. CDR3 size: 14 residues. The CDR3 reads CASSQVIGEETQYF. CDR3 DNA sequence: TGTGCCAGCAGCCAAGTAATAGGGGAAGAGACCCAGTACTTC.

The V call is TRBV6-6, the J call TRBJ2-1; D call uncertain. Trimming took off 7 bases at V and 2 bases at J, with 9 bases between the two ends. Germline values: CDR1 MNHNY, CDR2 SVGAGI (reference sequence). This CDR3 comprises 13 residues. The chain's CDR3 is CASTYVAYNEQFF. In DNA, the CDR3 is TGTGCCAGCACCTATGTTGCCTACAATGAGCAGTTCTTC.

V and J are TRBV6-6 and TRBJ2-5, with a possible D match to TRBD2 (7 bases). The ends were cut back, 2 bases at V and 3 bases at J, with 13 bases in the middle. Germline-derived CDR1 and CDR2 are MNHNY and SVGAGI (reference sequence). The CDR3 consists of 15 residues. The DNA of the CDR3 is TGTGCCAGCAGTTACACGGGGGCGGGGGAAGAGACCCAGTACTTC. It translates to CASSYTGAGEETQYF.

The V and J genes are TRBV4-3 and TRBJ1-2; D is possibly TRBD1 (5 bases). The CDR3 extends over 18 amino acids. Trimming stripped 2 bases from V and 6 bases from J, with 25 bases between. Per germline, CDR1 LGHNA and CDR2 YSLEER. DNA for the CDR3: TGCGCCAGCAGCCAAATGGGCGGTTCAGGGAGTGTCAAAGATGGCTACACCTTC. Its translation is CASSQMGGSGSVKDGYTF.

This chain uses TRBV28 with TRBJ1-4; no definite D call. Trimming cost V 6 bases and J 6 bases, with 20 bases left between them. Germline values: CDR1 MDHEN, CDR2 SYDVKM. This CDR3 has 16 residues. The CDR3, as DNA: TGTGCCAGCAGCACACTCGAGGGCGACCGGCATGAAAAACTGTTTTTT. It codes for CASSTLEGDRHEKLFF.